This T cell receptor beta chain was identified during a study of graft-versus-host responses after intestinal transplantation. Trimming shortened V by 1 base and J by 5 bases, and 10 bases separated the two germline ends. The CDR3 totals 14 residues. The germline gives CDR1 SGHVS, CDR2 FNYEAQ. Some clones are missing from TCRdb's copy, which holds only in-frame ones; the method was immunoSEQ multiplex PCR. The sample has tens of thousands of clones; roughly 90% are singletons. On this clone itself: Its antigen is still unknown.

The clonotype originates from a human donor who received an intestinal transplant. The chain joins TRBV7-6 to TRBJ2-3; possibly TRBD1 for D (6 bases). The sample in question was unstimulated CD8+ T cells sorted from spleen or lymph node cells, obtained before intestinal transplant. CDR3 in DNA: TGTGCCAGCAGCTTAGGGCCAGGGGAAGATACGCAGTATTTT. Translating it yields CASSLGPGEDTQYF.